The table lists the clone carrying this T cell receptor beta chain with a few counts. Its cognate antigen is unknown. The data originate from a study of tumor and adjacent non-tumor tissue in lung cancer. Turning to the study itself: Each sample yielded approximately 4 million productive TCRbeta reads on average.

The template was RNA from unsorted bulk tissue. A modified ARM-PCR protocol with three rounds of nested PCR amplified TCRbeta. Each CDR3 protein is one row after TCRdb ran MiXCR on the multiplex PCR reads. The table includes tens of thousands of distinct CDR3 sequences, roughly 80% detected once. This CDR3 has 12 amino acids. V lost 2 bases to trimming and J lost 7 bases, with 9 bases between them. Germline CDR1 reads DFQATT; CDR2 reads SNEGSKA (reference sequence). Findings and caveats of the study: Top 100 clones took a larger repertoire share in normal lung.

The chain has TRBV20-1 and TRBJ2-1; D is perhaps TRBD2 (5 bases). Sequenced: lung tumor tissue. The clonotype was recovered from a woman in her forties or fifties with non-small cell lung cancer. As DNA, the CDR3 is TGCAGTGCTAGATGGACTCTAAATGAGCAGTTCTTC. It yields the protein CSARWTLNEQFF.